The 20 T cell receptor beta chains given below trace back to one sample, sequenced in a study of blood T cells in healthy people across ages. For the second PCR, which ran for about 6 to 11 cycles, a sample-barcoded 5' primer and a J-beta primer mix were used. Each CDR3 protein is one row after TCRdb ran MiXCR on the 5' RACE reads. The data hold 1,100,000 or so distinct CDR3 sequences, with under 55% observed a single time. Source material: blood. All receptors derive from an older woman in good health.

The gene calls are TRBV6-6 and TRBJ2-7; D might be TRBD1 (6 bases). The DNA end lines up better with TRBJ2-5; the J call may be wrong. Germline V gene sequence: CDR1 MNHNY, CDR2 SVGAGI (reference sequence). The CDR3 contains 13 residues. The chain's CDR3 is CASSYGQQETQYF. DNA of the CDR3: TGTGCCAGCAGTTACGGACAGCAAGAGACCCAGTACTTC.

The CDR3 reads CSASLESYNEQFF. CDR3 DNA sequence: TGCAGTGCTAGTCTGGAGTCCTACAATGAGCAGTTCTTC. The chain combines TRBV20-1 with TRBJ2-1; D gene ambiguous. Germline V gene data show CDR1 as DFQATT and CDR2 as SNEGSKA (reference sequence). CDR3 length: 13 amino acids. Deletions cut 3 bases from V and 1 base from J, with 7 bases between.

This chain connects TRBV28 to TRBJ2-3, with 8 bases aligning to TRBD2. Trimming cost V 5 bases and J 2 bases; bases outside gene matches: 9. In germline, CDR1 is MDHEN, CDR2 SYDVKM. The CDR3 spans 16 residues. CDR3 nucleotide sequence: TGTGCCAGCAGTCCCCGACTAGCGCTAAACACAGATACGCAGTATTTT. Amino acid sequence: CASSPRLALNTDTQYF.

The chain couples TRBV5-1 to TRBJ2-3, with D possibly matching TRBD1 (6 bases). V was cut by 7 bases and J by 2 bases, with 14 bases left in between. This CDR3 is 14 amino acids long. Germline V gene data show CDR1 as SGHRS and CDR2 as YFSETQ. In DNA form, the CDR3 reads TGCGCCAGCGGGGCCCTGGGGGCCACAGATACGCAGTATTTT. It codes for CASGALGATDTQYF.

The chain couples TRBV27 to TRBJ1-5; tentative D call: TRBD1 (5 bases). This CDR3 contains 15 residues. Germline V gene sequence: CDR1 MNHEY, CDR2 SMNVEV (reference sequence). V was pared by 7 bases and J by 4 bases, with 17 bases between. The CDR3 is CASNHRWSTNQPQHF. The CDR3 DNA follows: TGTGCCAGCAACCACAGGTGGAGTACTAATCAGCCCCAGCATTTT.

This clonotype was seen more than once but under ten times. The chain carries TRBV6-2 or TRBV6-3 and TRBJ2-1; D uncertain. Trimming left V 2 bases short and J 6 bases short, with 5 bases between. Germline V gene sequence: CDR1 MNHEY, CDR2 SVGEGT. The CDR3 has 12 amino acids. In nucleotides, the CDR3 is TGTGCCAGCAGTTACGGACGCAATGAGCAGTTCTTC. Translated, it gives CASSYGRNEQFF.

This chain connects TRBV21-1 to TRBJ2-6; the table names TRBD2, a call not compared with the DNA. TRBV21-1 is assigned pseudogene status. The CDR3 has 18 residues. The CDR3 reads CASSKAGPQGGGANVLTF. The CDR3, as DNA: TGTGCCAGCAGCAAAGCAGGCCCTCAGGGTGGCGGGGCCAACGTCCTGACTTTC.

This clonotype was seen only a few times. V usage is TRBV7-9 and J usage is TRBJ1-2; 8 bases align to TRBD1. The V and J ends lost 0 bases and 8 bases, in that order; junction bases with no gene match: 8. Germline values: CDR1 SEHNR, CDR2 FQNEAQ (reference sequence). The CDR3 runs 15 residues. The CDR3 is CASSLALGQGQGYTF. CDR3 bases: TGTGCCAGCAGCTTAGCTTTAGGACAGGGTCAAGGCTACACCTTC.

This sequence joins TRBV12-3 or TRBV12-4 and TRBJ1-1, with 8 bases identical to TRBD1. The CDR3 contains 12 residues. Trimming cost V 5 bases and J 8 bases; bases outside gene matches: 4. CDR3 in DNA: TGTGCCAGCAGTCAGGGGGCATGGGAAGCTTTCTTT. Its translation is CASSQGAWEAFF.

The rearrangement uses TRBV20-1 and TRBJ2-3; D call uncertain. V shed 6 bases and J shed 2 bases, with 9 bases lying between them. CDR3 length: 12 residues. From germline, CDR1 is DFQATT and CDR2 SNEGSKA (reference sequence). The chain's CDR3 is CSAPPLTDTQYF. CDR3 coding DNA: TGCAGTGCCCCACCACTCACAGATACGCAGTATTTT.

The CDR3 nucleotides are TGTGCCAGCAGCCCGGACAGTAGGCCCCAGCATTTT. Translating it yields CASSPDSRPQHF. The genes are TRBV12-3 or TRBV12-4 and TRBJ1-5, with D tentatively TRBD1 (6 bases). Trimming left V 6 bases short and J 9 bases short, with 12 bases between. This CDR3 has 12 residues.

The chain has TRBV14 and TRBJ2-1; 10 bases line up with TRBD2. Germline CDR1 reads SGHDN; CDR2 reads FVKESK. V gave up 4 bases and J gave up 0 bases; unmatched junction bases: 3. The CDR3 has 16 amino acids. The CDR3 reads CASSRRLAGSYNEQFF. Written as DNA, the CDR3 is TGTGCCAGCAGCCGCCGACTAGCGGGCTCCTACAATGAGCAGTTCTTC. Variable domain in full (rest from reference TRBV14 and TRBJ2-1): EAGVTQFPSHSVIEKGQTVTLRCDPISGHDNLYWYRRVMGKEIKFLLHFVKESKQDESGMPNNRFLAERTGGTYSTLKVQPAELEDSGVYFCASSRRLAGSYNEQFFGPGTRLTVL.

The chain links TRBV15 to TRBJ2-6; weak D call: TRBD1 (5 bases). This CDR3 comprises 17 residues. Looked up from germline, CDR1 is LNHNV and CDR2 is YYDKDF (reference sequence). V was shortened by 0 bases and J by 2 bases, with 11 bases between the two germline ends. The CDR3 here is CATSRDLARAGANVLTF. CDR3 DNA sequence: TGTGCCACCAGCAGAGATCTGGCCAGGGCTGGGGCCAACGTCCTGACTTTC.

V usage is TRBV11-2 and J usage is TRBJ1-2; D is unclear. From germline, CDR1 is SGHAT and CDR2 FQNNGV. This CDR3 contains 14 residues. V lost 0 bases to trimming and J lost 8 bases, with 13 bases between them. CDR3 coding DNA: TGTGCCAGCAGCTTAGATAGAGGGATGGAAGGCTACACCTTC. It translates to CASSLDRGMEGYTF. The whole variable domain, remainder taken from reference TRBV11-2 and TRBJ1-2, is EAGVAQSPRYKIIEKRQSVAFWCNPISGHATLYWYQQILGQGPKLLIQFQNNGVVDDSQLPKDRFSAERLKGVDSTLKIQPAKLEDSAVYLCASSLDRGMEGYTFGSGTRLTVV.

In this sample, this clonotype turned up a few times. The CDR3 DNA reads TGTGCCAGCAGCCGTCCCCCCATTAGCGGGAGAGGCTCCTACGAGCAGTACTTC. This encodes CASSRPPISGRGSYEQYF. V is TRBV6-2 or TRBV6-3 and J is TRBJ2-7; 9 nucleotides line up with TRBD2. J gave up 0 bases and V 6 bases, and 15 bases lay outside the gene matches. Germline CDR1 MNHEY, CDR2 SVGEGT. The CDR3 consists of 18 residues.

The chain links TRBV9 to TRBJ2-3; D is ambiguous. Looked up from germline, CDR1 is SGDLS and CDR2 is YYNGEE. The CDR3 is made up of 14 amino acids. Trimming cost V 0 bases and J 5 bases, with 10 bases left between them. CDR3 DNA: TGTGCCAGCAGCGTAGGGATGGGTGGAGATACGCAGTATTTT. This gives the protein CASSVGMGGDTQYF.

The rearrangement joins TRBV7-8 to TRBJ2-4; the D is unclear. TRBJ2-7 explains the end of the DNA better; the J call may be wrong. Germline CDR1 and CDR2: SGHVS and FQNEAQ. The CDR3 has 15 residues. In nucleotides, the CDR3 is TGTGCCAGCAGCTACCCCAAATCTGGTTGGGACGAGCAGTACTTC. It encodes CASSYPKSGWDEQYF.

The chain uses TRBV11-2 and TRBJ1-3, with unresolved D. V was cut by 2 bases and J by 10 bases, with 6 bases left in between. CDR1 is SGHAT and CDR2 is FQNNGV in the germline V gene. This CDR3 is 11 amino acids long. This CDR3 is CASSLFETIYF. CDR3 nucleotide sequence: TGTGCCAGCAGCTTATTCGAAACCATATATTTT.

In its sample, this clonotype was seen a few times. Here the CDR3 DNA reads TGTGCCAGCAGTTACCCGACTAGCGGGAGGTCAGATACGCAGTATTTT. Translated, it gives CASSYPTSGRSDTQYF. The chain links TRBV6-6 to TRBJ2-3, with 13 bases aligning to TRBD2. CDR1 and CDR2 from the germline V gene are MNHNY and SVGAGI (reference sequence). The CDR3 covers 16 residues. V was clipped by 2 bases and J by 4 bases; unmatched bases: 3.

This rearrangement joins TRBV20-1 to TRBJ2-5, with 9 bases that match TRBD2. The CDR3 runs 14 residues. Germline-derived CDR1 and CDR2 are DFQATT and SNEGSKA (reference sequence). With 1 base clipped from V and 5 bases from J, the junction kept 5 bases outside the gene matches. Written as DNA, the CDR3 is TGCAGTGCTAGAGTGCGGGAGGGCCGCGAGACCCAGTACTTC. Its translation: CSARVREGRETQYF.